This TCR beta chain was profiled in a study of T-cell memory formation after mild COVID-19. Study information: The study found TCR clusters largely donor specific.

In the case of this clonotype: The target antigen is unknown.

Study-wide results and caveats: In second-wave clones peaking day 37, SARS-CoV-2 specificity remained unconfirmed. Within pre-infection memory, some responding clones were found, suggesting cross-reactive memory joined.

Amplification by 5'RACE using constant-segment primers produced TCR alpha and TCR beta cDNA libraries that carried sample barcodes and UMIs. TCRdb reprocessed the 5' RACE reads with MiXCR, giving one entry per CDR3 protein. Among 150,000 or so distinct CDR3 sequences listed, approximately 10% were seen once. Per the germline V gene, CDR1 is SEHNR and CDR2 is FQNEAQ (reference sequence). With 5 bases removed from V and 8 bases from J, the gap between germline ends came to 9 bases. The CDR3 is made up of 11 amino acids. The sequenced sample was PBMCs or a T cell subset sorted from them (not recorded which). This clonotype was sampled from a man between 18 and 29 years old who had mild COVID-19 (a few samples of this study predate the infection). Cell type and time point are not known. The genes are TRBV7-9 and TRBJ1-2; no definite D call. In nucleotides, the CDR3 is TGTGCCAGCAGCGCATTGGTGGGCTACACCTTC. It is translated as CASSALVGYTF.